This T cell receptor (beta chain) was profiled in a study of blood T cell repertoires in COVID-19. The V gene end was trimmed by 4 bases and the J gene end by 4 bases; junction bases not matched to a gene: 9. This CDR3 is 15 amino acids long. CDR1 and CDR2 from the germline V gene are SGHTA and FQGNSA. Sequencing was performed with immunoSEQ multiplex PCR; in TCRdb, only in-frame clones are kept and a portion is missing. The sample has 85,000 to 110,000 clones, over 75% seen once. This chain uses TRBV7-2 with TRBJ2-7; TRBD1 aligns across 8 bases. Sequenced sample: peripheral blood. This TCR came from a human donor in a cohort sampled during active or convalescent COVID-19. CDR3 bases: TGTGCCAGCAGCTCTCAGGGGGCAGGCCAATACGAGCAGTACTTC. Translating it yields CASSSQGAGQYEQYF.